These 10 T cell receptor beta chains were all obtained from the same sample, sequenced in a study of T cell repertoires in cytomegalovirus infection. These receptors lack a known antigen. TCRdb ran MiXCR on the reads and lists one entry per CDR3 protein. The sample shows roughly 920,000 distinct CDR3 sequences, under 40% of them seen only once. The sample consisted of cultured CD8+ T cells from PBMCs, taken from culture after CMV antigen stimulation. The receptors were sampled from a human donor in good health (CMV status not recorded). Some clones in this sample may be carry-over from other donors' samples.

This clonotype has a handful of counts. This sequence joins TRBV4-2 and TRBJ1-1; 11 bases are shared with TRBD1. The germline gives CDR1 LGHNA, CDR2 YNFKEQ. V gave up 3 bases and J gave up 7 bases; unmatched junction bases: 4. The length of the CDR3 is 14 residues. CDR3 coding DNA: TGTGCCAGCAGCCAGAGGACAGGGGGCGTTGAAGCTTTCTTT. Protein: CASSQRTGGVEAFF.

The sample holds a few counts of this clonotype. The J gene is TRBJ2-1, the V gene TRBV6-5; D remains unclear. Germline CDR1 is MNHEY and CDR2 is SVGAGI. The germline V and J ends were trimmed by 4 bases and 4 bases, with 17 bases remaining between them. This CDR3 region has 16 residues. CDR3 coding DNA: TGTGCCAGCAGTTCGTCGCGACTCAGGTTTTACAATGAGCAGTTCTTC. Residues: CASSSSRLRFYNEQFF.

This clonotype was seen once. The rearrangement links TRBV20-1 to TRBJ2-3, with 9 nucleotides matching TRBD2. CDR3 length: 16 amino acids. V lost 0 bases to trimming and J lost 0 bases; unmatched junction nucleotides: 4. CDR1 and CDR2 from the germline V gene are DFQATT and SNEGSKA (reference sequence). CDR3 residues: CSARDKTSGSTDTQYF. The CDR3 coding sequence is TGCAGTGCTAGAGATAAGACTAGCGGTAGCACAGATACGCAGTATTTT.

This CDR3 reads CASRYRGNNYGYTF. CDR3 DNA sequence: TGTGCCAGCAGGTACAGGGGAAATAACTATGGCTACACCTTC. The rearrangement links TRBV4-2 to TRBJ1-2, with 7 nucleotides matching TRBD1. The CDR3 runs to 14 residues. Looked up from germline, CDR1 is LGHNA and CDR2 is YNFKEQ. The junction had 5 bases not matched to a gene; V was cut back by 6 bases and J by 1 base.

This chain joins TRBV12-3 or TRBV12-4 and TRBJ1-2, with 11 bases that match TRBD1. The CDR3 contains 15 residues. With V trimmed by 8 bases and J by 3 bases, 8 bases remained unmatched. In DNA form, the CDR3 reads TGTGCCAGCTGGGGGGGGACAGGGGGTCACTATGGCTACACCTTC. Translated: CASWGGTGGHYGYTF.

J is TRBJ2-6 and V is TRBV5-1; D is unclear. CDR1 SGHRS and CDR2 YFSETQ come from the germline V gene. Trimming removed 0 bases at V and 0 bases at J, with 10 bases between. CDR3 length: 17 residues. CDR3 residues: CASSLARTASGANVLTF. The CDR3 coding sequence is TGCGCCAGCAGCTTGGCGAGGACGGCCTCTGGGGCCAACGTCCTGACTTTC.

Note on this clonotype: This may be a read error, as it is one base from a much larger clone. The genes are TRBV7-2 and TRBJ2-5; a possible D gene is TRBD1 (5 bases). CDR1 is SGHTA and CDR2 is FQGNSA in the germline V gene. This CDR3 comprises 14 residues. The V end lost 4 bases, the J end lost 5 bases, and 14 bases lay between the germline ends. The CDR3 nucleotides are TGTGCCAGCAGCTGGGGCTCCCTTTGGGAGACCCAGTACTTC. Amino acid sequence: CASSWGSLWETQYF.

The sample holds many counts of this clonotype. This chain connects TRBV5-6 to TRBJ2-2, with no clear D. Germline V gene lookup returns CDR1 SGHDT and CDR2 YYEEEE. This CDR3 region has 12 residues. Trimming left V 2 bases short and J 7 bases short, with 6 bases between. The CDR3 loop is CASSLGDGELFF. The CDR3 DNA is TGTGCCAGCAGCTTAGGTGACGGGGAGCTGTTTTTT.

CDR3: CSVEVTGGSTEAFF. CDR3 coding DNA: TGCAGCGTTGAAGTGACAGGGGGCAGCACTGAAGCTTTCTTT. This rearrangement joins TRBV29-1 to TRBJ1-1, with TRBD1 matching over 10 bases. Trimming cost V 1 base and J 4 bases; bases outside gene matches: 3. This CDR3 has 14 amino acids. CDR1 SQVTM and CDR2 ANQGSEA come from the germline V gene.

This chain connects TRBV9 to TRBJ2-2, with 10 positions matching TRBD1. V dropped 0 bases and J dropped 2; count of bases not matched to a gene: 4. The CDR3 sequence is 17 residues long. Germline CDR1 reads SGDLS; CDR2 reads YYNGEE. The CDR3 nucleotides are TGTGCCAGCAGCGTAGTATCGACAGGGGGCAACACCGGGGAGCTGTTTTTT. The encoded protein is CASSVVSTGGNTGELFF.